The rows below give T cell receptor beta chains drawn from one sample of a study of a mutant IDH1 vaccine in newly diagnosed glioma. No antigen has been assigned to these receptors. Using immunoSEQ multiplex PCR, the repertoire was profiled, and TCRdb retains in-frame clones only, with some absent. This repertoire shows approximately 44,000 clones, approximately 84% found once; its top ten account for roughly 2.4%. The source was PBMCs, collected from a glioma patient whose treatment included an IDH1 peptide vaccine. The receptors derive from a woman under 30 with glioma. Some clones in this sample may be carry-over from other donors' samples. The CDR3 runs from the conserved cysteine through the conserved F or W. Fields, in order: D gene, V gene, clone size, J gene, CDR3 DNA, CDR3 protein. D genes are given only for firm matches. Part of the rows lack a size; the others show once, few, many or a class for expanded clones.

d_call: NA; v_call: TRBV2; clone_size: NA; j_call: TRBJ1-1; cdr3_nt: TGTGCCAGCACCGGCCAGGACCCTTCGGAGAACACTGAAGCTTTCTTT; cdr3_aa: CASTGQDPSENTEAFF
d_call: NA; v_call: TRBV12-5; clone_size: few; j_call: TRBJ1-1; cdr3_nt: TGTGCTAGTGGCCTGGGGGGTTACCCTGAAGCTTTCTTT; cdr3_aa: CASGLGGYPEAFF
d_call: NA; v_call: TRBV9; clone_size: NA; j_call: TRBJ2-3; cdr3_nt: TGTGCCAGCAGCCCCGGACATATTACAGATACGCAGTATTTT; cdr3_aa: CASSPGHITDTQYF
d_call: NA; v_call: TRBV2; clone_size: NA; j_call: TRBJ1-2; cdr3_nt: TGTGCCAGCAATTGGGATGGCTACACCTTC; cdr3_aa: CASNWDGYTF
d_call: NA; v_call: TRBV28; clone_size: NA; j_call: TRBJ1-5; cdr3_nt: TGTGCCAGCAGTTTAGTAGGTCACAATCAGCCCCAGCATTTT; cdr3_aa: CASSLVGHNQPQHF
d_call: NA; v_call: TRBV18; clone_size: few; j_call: TRBJ1-5; cdr3_nt: TGTGCCAGCTCAGGGGTAGGGCCCCAGCATTTT; cdr3_aa: CASSGVGPQHF
d_call: TRBD2; v_call: TRBV7-9; clone_size: NA; j_call: TRBJ2-1; cdr3_nt: TGTGCCAGCAGCGCCCTGACTAGCGGAGATTACAATGAGCAGTTCTTC; cdr3_aa: CASSALTSGDYNEQFF
d_call: TRBD1; v_call: TRBV19; clone_size: NA; j_call: TRBJ1-2; cdr3_nt: TGTGCCAGTAGAAGTGAGGACAGGGACTATGGCTACACCTTC; cdr3_aa: CASRSEDRDYGYTF
d_call: NA; v_call: TRBV6-6; clone_size: NA; j_call: TRBJ1-2; cdr3_nt: TGTGCCAGCAGTTCTAGAGGGGAAAACTATGGCTACACCTTC; cdr3_aa: CASSSRGENYGYTF
d_call: TRBD2; v_call: TRBV7-3; clone_size: NA; j_call: TRBJ2-3; cdr3_nt: TGTGCCAGCAGCCTTGGGAACCTAGCGGGAGGGCCAGATACGCAGTATTTT; cdr3_aa: CASSLGNLAGGPDTQYF
d_call: TRBD1; v_call: TRBV11-2; clone_size: NA; j_call: TRBJ1-2; cdr3_nt: TGTGCCAGCAGCTTAACGGGACAGGGTCAAGGCTACACCTTC; cdr3_aa: CASSLTGQGQGYTF
d_call: TRBD1; v_call: TRBV5-4; clone_size: NA; j_call: TRBJ1-2; cdr3_nt: TGTGCCAGCAGCCTCCCGGGACAGGGTGGCGGCTACACCTTC; cdr3_aa: CASSLPGQGGGYTF
d_call: NA; v_call: TRBV7-9; clone_size: once; j_call: TRBJ2-5; cdr3_nt: TGTGCCAGCAGCCCGACACCTCAAGAGACCCAGTACTTC; cdr3_aa: CASSPTPQETQYF
d_call: NA; v_call: TRBV11-2; clone_size: NA; j_call: TRBJ1-2; cdr3_nt: TGTGCCAGCAGCTTAGTACGGGGGGGAGGCTACACCTTC; cdr3_aa: CASSLVRGGGYTF
d_call: NA; v_call: TRBV6-5; clone_size: few; j_call: TRBJ1-1; cdr3_nt: TGTGCCAGCACCAAGGGCACTGAAGCTTTCTTT; cdr3_aa: CASTKGTEAFF
d_call: NA; v_call: TRBV27; clone_size: NA; j_call: TRBJ1-2; cdr3_nt: TGTGCCAGCAGTTTAGGCTCAAACTATGGCTACACCTTC; cdr3_aa: CASSLGSNYGYTF
d_call: TRBD1; v_call: TRBV6-1; clone_size: NA; j_call: TRBJ2-3; cdr3_nt: TGTGCCAGCAGTGTCGGGGCAGGGGGAGCCACAGATACGCAGTATTTT; cdr3_aa: CASSVGAGGATDTQYF
d_call: TRBD1; v_call: TRBV9; clone_size: NA; j_call: TRBJ2-1; cdr3_nt: TGTGCCAGCAGCGTAGGACAGGGGAGGTACAATGAGCAGTTCTTC; cdr3_aa: CASSVGQGRYNEQFF
d_call: NA; v_call: TRBV6-4; clone_size: NA; j_call: TRBJ2-2; cdr3_nt: TGTGCCAGCAGACTTAGTTCTGGGGAGCTGTTTTTT; cdr3_aa: CASRLSSGELFF
d_call: NA; v_call: TRBV5-6; clone_size: NA; j_call: TRBJ2-2; cdr3_nt: TGTGCCAGCAGCCCGGACTGGAACACCGGGGAGCTGTTTTTT; cdr3_aa: CASSPDWNTGELFF
d_call: NA; v_call: TRBV4-2; clone_size: NA; j_call: TRBJ2-7; cdr3_nt: TGTGCCAGCAGCCAAGATCTAGCCGGGACCTACGAGCAGTACTTC; cdr3_aa: CASSQDLAGTYEQYF